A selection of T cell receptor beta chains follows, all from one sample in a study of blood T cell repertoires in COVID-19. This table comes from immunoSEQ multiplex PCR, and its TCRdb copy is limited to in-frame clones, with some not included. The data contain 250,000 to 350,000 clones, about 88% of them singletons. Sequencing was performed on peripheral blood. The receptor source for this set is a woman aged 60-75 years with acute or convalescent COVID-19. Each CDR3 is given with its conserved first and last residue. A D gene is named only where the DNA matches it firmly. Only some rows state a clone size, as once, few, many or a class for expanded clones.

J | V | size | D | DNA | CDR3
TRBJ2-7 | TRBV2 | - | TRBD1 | TGTGCCAGCATGTGGACAGGGGATAGACACGAGCAGTACTTC | CASMWTGDRHEQYF
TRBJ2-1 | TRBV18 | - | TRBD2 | TGTGCCAGCTCACCAGGGACTAAGGATGAGCAGTTCTTC | CASSPGTKDEQFF
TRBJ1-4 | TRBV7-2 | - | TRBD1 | TGTGCCAGCAGCCCCCGTAAACCAGGACCGGGACAGGGTTATGAAAAACTGTTTTTT | CASSPRKPGPGQGYEKLFF
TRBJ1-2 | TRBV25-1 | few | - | TGTGCCAGCAGTGAAAACTCAGGGTTAGGCGGCTACACCTTC | CASSENSGLGGYTF
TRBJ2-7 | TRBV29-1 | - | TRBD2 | TGCAGCGTTGAGACCCGTCGGGAGGGCCGGTCCAGCGAGCAGTACTTC | CSVETRREGRSSEQYF
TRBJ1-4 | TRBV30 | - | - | TGTGCCTGGAGTGACCCCGAGGGGGGGGCCGGGGAAAAACTGTTTTTT | CAWSDPEGGAGEKLFF
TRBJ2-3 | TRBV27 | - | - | TGTGCCAGCAGTTTCCCCGAGGGTAGGTCGCAGTATTTT | CASSFPEGRSQYF
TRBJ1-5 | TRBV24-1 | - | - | TGTGCCACCAGTGTGGGCGGGGGCAATCAGCCCCAGCATTTT | CATSVGGGNQPQHF
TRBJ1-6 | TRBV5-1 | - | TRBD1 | TGCGCCAGCAGCATGGGACAGGGTAATTCACCCCTCCACTTT | CASSMGQGNSPLHF
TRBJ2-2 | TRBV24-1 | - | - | TGTGCCACCGGGGGGATGAACACCGGGGAGCTGTTTTTT | CATGGMNTGELFF
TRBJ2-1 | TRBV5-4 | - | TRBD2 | TGTGCCAGCAGCCCGCTCGGCGGGGGGGCCAATGAGCAGTTCTTC | CASSPLGGGANEQFF
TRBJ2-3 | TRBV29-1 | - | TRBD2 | TGCAGCGTTGATACTAGCGGGGCTAGCACAGATACGCAGTATTTT | CSVDTSGASTDTQYF
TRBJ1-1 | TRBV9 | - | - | TGTGCCAGCAGCGTAGCGACAGGAACCATGAACACTGAAGCTTTCTTT | CASSVATGTMNTEAFF
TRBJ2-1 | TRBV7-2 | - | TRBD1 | TGTGCCAGCAGCCCGGAGGGACAGGTAGCCTACAATGAGCAGTTCTTC | CASSPEGQVAYNEQFF
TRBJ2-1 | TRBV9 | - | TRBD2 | TGTGCCAGCAGCGTAGTGATAGCGGGGGGGATAAATGAGCAGTTCTTC | CASSVVIAGGINEQFF
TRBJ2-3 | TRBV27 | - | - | TGTGCCAGCAGTTTATTGGGGAGGACAGATACGCAGTATTTT | CASSLLGRTDTQYF
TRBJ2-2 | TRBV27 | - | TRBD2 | TGTGCCAGCAGTCCTATCCGAGGGCCGGGACTAGTTGCCGGGGAGCTGTTTTTT | CASSPIRGPGLVAGELFF
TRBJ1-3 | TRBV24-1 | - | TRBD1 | TGTGCCACCAGTGAGACAGGGGCTGGAAACACCATATATTTT | CATSETGAGNTIYF
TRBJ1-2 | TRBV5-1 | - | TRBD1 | TGCGCCAGCAGCTTTGGGACAGGGGCTGACTATGGCTACACCTTC | CASSFGTGADYGYTF
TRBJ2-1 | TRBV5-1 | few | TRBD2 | TGCGCCAGCAGCTTCGGGACTATGAAAAATGAGCAGTTCTTC | CASSFGTMKNEQFF
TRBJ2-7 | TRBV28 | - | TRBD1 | TGTGCCAGCAGCGAGGGACAGGGAACTCAGCAGTACTTC | CASSEGQGTQQYF
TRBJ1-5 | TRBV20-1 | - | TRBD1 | TGCAGTGCTAGTAGGGGACAGATTAATCAGCCCCAGCATTTT | CSASRGQINQPQHF
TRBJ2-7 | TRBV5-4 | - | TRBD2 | TGTGCCAGCAGCTTGGAACTAGCGCCCGCCTACGAGCAGTACTTC | CASSLELAPAYEQYF
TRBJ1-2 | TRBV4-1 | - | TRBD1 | TGCGCCAGCAGCCAAGAGGGACAGCCCTATGGCTACACCTTC | CASSQEGQPYGYTF
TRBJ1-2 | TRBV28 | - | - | TGTGCCAGCAGGTGGCCGCTCGGGGTCCGGTATGGCTACACCTTC | CASRWPLGVRYGYTF
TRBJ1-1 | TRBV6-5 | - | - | TGTGCCACCACGGAGGGATGGCACACTGAAGCTTTCTTT | CATTEGWHTEAFF